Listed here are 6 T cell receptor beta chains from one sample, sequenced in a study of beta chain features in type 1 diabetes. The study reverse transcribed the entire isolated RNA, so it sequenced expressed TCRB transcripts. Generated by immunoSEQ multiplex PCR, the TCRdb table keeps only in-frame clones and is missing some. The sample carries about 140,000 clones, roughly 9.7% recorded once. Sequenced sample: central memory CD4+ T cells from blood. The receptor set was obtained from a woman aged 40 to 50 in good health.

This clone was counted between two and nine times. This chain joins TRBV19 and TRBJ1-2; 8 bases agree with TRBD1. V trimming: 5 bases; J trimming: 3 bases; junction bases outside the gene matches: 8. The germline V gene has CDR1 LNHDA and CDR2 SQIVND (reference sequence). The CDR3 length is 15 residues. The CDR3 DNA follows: TGTGCCAGTAGTCCCAGGACAGGGTACGACTATGGCTACACCTTC. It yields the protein CASSPRTGYDYGYTF. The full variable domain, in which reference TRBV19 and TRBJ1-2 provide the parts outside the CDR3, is DGGITQSPKYLFRKEGQNVTLSCEQNLNHDAMYWYRQDPGQGLRLIYYSQIVNDFQKGDIAEGYSVSREKKESFPLTVTSAQKNPTAFYLCASSPRTGYDYGYTFGSGTRLTVV.

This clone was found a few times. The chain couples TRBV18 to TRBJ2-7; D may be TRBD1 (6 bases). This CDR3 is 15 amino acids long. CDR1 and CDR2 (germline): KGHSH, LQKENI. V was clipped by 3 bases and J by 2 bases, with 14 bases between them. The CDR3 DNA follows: TGTGCCAGCTCACCCCCAAGGACAGAAACCTACGAGCAGTACTTC. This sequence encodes CASSPPRTETYEQYF. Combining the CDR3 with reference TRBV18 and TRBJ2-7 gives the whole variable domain NAGVMQNPRHLVRRRGQEARLRCSPMKGHSHVYWYRQLPEEGLKFMVYLQKENIIDESGMPKERFSAEFPKEGPSILRIQQVVRGDSAAYFCASSPPRTETYEQYFGPGTRLTVT.

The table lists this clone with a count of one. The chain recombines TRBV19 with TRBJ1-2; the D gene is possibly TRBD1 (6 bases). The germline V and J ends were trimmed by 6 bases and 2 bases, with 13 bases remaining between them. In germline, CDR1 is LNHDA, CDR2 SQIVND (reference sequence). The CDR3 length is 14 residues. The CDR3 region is CASSPTGGNYGYTF. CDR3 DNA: TGTGCCAGTAGCCCGACGGGGGGCAACTATGGCTACACCTTC.

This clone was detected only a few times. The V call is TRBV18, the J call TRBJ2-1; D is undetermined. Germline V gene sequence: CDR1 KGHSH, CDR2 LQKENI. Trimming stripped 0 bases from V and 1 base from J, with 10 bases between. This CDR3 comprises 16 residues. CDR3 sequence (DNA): TGTGCCAGCTCACCACCGGGCTCGGTGTCCTACAATGAGCAGTTCTTC. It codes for CASSPPGSVSYNEQFF.

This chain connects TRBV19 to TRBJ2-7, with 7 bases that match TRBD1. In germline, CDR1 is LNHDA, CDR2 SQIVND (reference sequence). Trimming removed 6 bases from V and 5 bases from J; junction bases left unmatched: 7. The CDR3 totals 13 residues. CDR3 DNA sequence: TGTGCCAGTAGCCCGACAGGGAGCGACGAGCAGTACTTC. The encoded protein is CASSPTGSDEQYF.

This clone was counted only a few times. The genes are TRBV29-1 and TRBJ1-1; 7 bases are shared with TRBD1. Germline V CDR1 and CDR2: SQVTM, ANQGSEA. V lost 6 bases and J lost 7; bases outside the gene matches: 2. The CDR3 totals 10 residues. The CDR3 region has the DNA TGCAGCGTGACAGGGAGTGAAGCTTTCTTT. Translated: CSVTGSEAFF.